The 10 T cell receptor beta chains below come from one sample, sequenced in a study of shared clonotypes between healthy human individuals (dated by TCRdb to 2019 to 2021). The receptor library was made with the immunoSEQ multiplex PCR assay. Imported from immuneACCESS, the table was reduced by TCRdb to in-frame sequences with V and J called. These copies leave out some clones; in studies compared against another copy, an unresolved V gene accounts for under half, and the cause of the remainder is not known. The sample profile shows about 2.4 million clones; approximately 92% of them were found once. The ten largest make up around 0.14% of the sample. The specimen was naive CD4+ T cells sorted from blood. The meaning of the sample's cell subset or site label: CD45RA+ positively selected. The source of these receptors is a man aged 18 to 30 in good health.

Written as DNA, the CDR3 is TGTGCCATCAGTGACTCTACCGGGACAGGGGTCAATGAGCAGTTCTTC. The encoded protein is CAISDSTGTGVNEQFF. The chain recombines TRBV10-3 with TRBJ2-1; TRBD1 aligns across 10 bases. V shed 3 bases and J 6 bases; nucleotides not matched to a gene: 8. In germline, CDR1 is ENHRY, CDR2 SYGVKD. This CDR3 is 16 amino acids long.

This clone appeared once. CDR3 nucleotides: TGTGCCAGCAGTTCTCGACGGGGGCTATGGGGGAATGAGCAGTTCTTC. Its protein product is CASSSRRGLWGNEQFF. The chain carries TRBV28 and TRBJ2-1; D could derive from TRBD1 or TRBD2 (6 bases each). CDR1 MDHEN and CDR2 SYDVKM come from the germline V gene. The CDR3 is 16 residues long. Trimming removed 4 bases from V and 7 bases from J, with 20 bases in between.

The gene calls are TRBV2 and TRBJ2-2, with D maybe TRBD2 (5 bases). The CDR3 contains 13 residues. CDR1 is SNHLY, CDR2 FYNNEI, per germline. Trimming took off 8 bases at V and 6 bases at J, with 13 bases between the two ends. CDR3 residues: CASGLEGPGELFF. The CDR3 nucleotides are TGTGCCAGCGGACTTGAAGGCCCCGGGGAGCTGTTTTTT.

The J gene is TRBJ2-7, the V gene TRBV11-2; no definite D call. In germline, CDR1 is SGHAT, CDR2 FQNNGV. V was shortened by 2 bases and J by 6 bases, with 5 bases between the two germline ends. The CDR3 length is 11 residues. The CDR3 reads CASSLYLEQYF. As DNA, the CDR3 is TGTGCCAGCAGCTTATACCTCGAGCAGTACTTC.

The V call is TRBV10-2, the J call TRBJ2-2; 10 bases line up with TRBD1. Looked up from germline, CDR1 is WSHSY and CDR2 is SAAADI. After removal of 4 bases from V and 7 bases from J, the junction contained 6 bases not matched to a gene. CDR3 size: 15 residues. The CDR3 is CASSGGTGDVGELFF. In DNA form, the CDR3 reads TGCGCCAGCAGTGGGGGGACAGGGGATGTCGGGGAGCTGTTTTTT.

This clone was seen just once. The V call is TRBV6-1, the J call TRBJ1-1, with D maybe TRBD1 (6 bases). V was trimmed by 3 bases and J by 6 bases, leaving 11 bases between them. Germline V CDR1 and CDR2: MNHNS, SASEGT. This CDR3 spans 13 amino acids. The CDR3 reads CASSDRGGPEAFF. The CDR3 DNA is TGTGCCAGCAGTGACAGGGGAGGGCCTGAAGCTTTCTTT.

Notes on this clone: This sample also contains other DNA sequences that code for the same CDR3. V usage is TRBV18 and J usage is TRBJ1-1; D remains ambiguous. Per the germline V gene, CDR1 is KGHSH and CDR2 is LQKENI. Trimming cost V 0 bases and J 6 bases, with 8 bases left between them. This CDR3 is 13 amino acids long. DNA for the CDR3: TGTGCCAGCTCACCACCCGCGCAGGCTGAAGCTTTCTTT. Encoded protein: CASSPPAQAEAFF.

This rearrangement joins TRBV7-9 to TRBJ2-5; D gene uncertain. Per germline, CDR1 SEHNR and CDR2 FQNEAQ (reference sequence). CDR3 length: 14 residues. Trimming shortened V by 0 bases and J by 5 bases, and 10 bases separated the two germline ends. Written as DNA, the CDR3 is TGTGCCAGCAGCTTAGCGGAGACGTTGGAGACCCAGTACTTC. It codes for CASSLAETLETQYF.

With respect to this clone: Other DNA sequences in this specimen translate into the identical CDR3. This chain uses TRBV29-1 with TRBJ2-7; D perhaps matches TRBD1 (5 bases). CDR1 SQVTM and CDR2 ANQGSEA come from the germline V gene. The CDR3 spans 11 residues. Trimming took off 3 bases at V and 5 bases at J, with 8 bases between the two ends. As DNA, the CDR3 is TGCAGCGTTGATAGGGGCCACGAGCAGTACTTC. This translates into CSVDRGHEQYF.

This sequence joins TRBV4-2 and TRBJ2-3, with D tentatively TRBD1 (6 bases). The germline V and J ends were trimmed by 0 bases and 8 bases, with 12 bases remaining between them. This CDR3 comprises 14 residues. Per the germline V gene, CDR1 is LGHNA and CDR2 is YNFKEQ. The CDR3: CASSQDTGPSTQYF. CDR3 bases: TGTGCCAGCAGCCAAGATACAGGGCCTAGTACGCAGTATTTT.